This is a list of T cell receptor beta chains from one sample in a study of vaccination and CD4 T cells after COVID-19. TCRdb re-called the PCR reads with MiXCR, one entry per CDR3 protein. Of thousands of distinct CDR3 sequences in the sample, roughly 27% were seen once. Antigens of these TCRs are unknown. Sequencing input: CD4+ T cells from blood, cultured in vitro. The source of these receptors is a human donor in good health. Each CDR3 is given with its conserved first and last residue. D genes are given only for firm matches. Size is omitted from some rows. Given values are once, few, many or a class for expanded clones.

>few|.|TRBV27|TRBJ2-1
CASRRRAGDEQFF
TGTGCCAGCAGGAGGAGGGCAGGGGATGAGCAGTTCTTC
>few|TRBD2|TRBV19|TRBJ2-1
CASSSGRGGNEQFF
TGTGCCAGTAGTAGCGGGAGGGGGGGAAATGAGCAGTTCTTC
>.|TRBD1|TRBV4-1|TRBJ2-2
CASSQIDRANTGELFF
TGCGCCAGCAGCCAAATTGACAGGGCCAACACCGGGGAGCTGTTTTTT
>.|TRBD1|TRBV12-3/TRBV12-4|TRBJ1-1
CATRTKTGFRAFF
TGTGCCACCAGAACTAAGACAGGGTTTCGGGCTTTCTTT
>.|.|TRBV28|TRBJ1-2
CASSLGGRGYTF
TGTGCCAGCAGTTTAGGGGGGAGGGGCTACACCTTC
>few|.|TRBV6-4|TRBJ2-2
CASSDRGAAQGELFF
TGTGCCAGCAGTGACCGCGGAGCGGCCCAGGGGGAGCTGTTTTTT
>few|.|TRBV7-2|TRBJ2-2
CASSFGDTGELFF
TGTGCCAGCAGCTTCGGTGACACCGGGGAGCTGTTTTTT
>.|.|TRBV7-2|TRBJ2-7
CASSPEPTGVFEQYF
TGTGCCAGCAGCCCAGAACCTACAGGAGTCTTCGAGCAGTACTTC
>few|.|TRBV20-1|TRBJ2-1
CSTHRGRGDYEQFF
TGCAGCACCCACCGGGGCCGAGGGGACTATGAGCAGTTCTTC
>.|.|TRBV5-1|TRBJ2-2
CASSLAAAGSTGELFF
TGCGCCAGCAGCTTGGCTGCGGCAGGCTCGACGGGGGAGCTGTTTTTT
>once|TRBD2|TRBV30|TRBJ2-3
CAWRPGLAGGGDTQYF
TGTGCCTGGAGGCCCGGACTAGCGGGAGGGGGGGATACGCAGTATTTT